These 26 T cell receptor beta chains originate from one sample sequenced in a study of shared clonotypes between healthy human individuals (TCRdb year 2020). Library method: the immunoSEQ multiplex PCR assay. TCRdb carries this immuneACCESS record with in-frame sequences only. Its versions omit some clonotypes, under half of them owing to an unresolved V gene in the studies checked, with the rest unexplained. Counted in this sample were around 2.1 million clones; more than 90% of them appeared once. The ten largest clones add up to roughly 0.13% of the sample. Sequences were obtained from naive CD4+ T cells sorted from blood. The cell subset or site label on this specimen signifies: CD45RA+ positively selected. The receptors were sampled from a man between 18 and 35 years old in good health.

V usage is TRBV4-1 and J usage is TRBJ1-2; tentatively, D is TRBD1 (5 bases). V was cut by 8 bases and J by 8 bases, with 15 bases left in between. The CDR3 contains 12 residues. CDR1 and CDR2 (germline): MGHRA, YSYEKL. CDR3 in amino acids: CASQGGMEGYTF. CDR3 DNA: TGCGCCAGCCAGGGAGGGATGGAGGGCTACACCTTC.

The rearrangement uses TRBV6-5 and TRBJ2-3, with TRBD1 as a possible D gene (6 bases). Trimming took off 5 bases at V and 6 bases at J, with 9 bases between the two ends. Germline values: CDR1 MNHEY, CDR2 SVGAGI. The CDR3 is made up of 12 amino acids. CDR3 coding DNA: TGTGCCAGCAGTGACAGGACGGATACGCAGTATTTT. This codes for CASSDRTDTQYF.

The rearrangement joins TRBV19 to TRBJ2-7; either TRBD1 or TRBD2 may supply D (5 bases each). Germline assignment: CDR1 LNHDA and CDR2 SQIVND (reference sequence). The CDR3 consists of 13 residues. Trimming cost V 4 bases and J 5 bases, with 12 bases left between them. Here the CDR3 reads CASSRTRGDEQYF. The DNA for the CDR3 is TGTGCCAGTAGTAGGACGAGGGGCGACGAGCAGTACTTC.

The chain uses TRBV7-2 and TRBJ2-7; D possibly corresponds to TRBD1 (6 bases). V lost 4 bases and J lost 0, with 13 bases in between. CDR1 is SGHTA, CDR2 FQGNSA, per germline. The CDR3 length is 15 residues. The CDR3 bases are TGTGCCAGCAGCTCGAGGGGGTTTAGCTCCTACGAGCAGTACTTC. The encoded protein is CASSSRGFSSYEQYF.

Here the CDR3 reads CASSQSITPGQGCDNEQFF. In DNA, the CDR3 is TGCGCCAGCAGTCAATCGATTACCCCGGGACAGGGGTGCGACAATGAGCAGTTCTTC. The rearrangement joins TRBV23-1 to TRBJ2-1; 10 bases map to TRBD1. TRBV23-1 carries the ORF label, with uncertain function. The length of the CDR3 is 19 residues. V lost 0 bases, J lost 5 bases, and 13 bases stayed unmatched.

The gene calls are TRBV25-1 and TRBJ2-2, with 7 bases lining up with TRBD2. V gave up 5 bases and J gave up 7 bases; unmatched junction bases: 10. The germline gives CDR1 MGHDK, CDR2 SYGVNS. The CDR3 extends over 15 amino acids. Here the CDR3 reads CASSRTGGFGGELFF. CDR3 DNA: TGTGCCAGCAGTCGCACGGGGGGATTTGGCGGGGAGCTGTTTTTT. The whole variable domain, filled in from reference TRBV25-1 and TRBJ2-2, reads EADIYQTPRYLVIGTGKKITLECSQTMGHDKMYWYQQDPGMELHLIHYSYGVNSTEKGDLSSESTVSRIRTEHFPLTLESARPSHTSQYLCASSRTGGFGGELFFGEGSRLTVL.

The rearrangement joins TRBV9 to TRBJ2-1, with TRBD2 identical over 8 bases. The CDR3 is 14 residues long. CDR1 and CDR2 from the germline V gene are SGDLS and YYNGEE. V gave up 7 bases and J gave up 0 bases; unmatched junction bases: 3. In DNA form, the CDR3 reads TGTGCCAGCGCGGGAGGCAACTCCTACAATGAGCAGTTCTTC. It codes for CASAGGNSYNEQFF.

The V call is TRBV7-6, the J call TRBJ2-3, with TRBD1 identical over 9 bases. This CDR3 spans 16 amino acids. CDR1 is SGHVS and CDR2 is FNYEAQ in the germline V gene. V gave up 4 bases and J gave up 3 bases; unmatched junction bases: 8. CDR3 loop: CASSWQDRGRTDTQYF. The CDR3 nucleotides read TGTGCCAGCAGCTGGCAGGACAGGGGTCGAACAGATACGCAGTATTTT.

The chain carries TRBV9 and TRBJ2-3, with 7 bases that match TRBD1. The CDR3 length is 15 residues. V dropped 1 base and J dropped 3; count of bases not matched to a gene: 5. In germline, CDR1 is SGDLS, CDR2 YYNGEE. The CDR3 reads CASSVLQGMTDTQYF. CDR3 nucleotide sequence: TGTGCCAGCAGCGTATTACAGGGGATGACAGATACGCAGTATTTT.

As concerns this clone: This CDR3 is also generated by other DNA sequences in the sample. J is TRBJ1-6 and V is TRBV30; D gene unclear. The CDR3 length is 15 residues. In germline, CDR1 is GTSNPN, CDR2 SVGIG (reference sequence). The germline V and J ends were trimmed by 2 bases and 0 bases, with 8 bases remaining between them. The CDR3 DNA reads TGTGCCTGGAGTCCCCTAAACTCCTATAATTCACCCCTCCACTTT. It translates to CAWSPLNSYNSPLHF.

This clone was seen a single time. The J gene is TRBJ2-7, the V gene TRBV10-3; 7 nucleotides match TRBD2. Germline values: CDR1 ENHRY, CDR2 SYGVKD. The CDR3 is 13 amino acids. Trimming removed 4 bases from V and 5 bases from J; junction bases left unmatched: 5. DNA for the CDR3: TGTGCCATCAGTGGAAAGCGGGGCGACGAGCAGTACTTC. Protein: CAISGKRGDEQYF.

This chain connects TRBV19 to TRBJ2-5; 9 positions match TRBD2. There are 15 residues in the CDR3. The germline V gene has CDR1 LNHDA and CDR2 SQIVND (reference sequence). Germline trimming cut 1 base from V and 0 bases from J; bases unmatched to any gene: 0. The CDR3 bases are TGTGCCAGTAGTATAGCTAGCGGGGACCAAGAGACCCAGTACTTC. It specifies CASSIASGDQETQYF.

This chain joins TRBV11-2 and TRBJ2-5; no clear D. The V gene lost 2 bases and the J gene lost 2 bases, with 6 bases spanning the gap. Germline-derived CDR1 and CDR2 are SGHAT and FQNNGV. The CDR3 covers 13 residues. The CDR3 region is CASSLSLQETQYF. Written as DNA, the CDR3 is TGTGCCAGCAGCTTAAGCCTTCAAGAGACCCAGTACTTC.

This sequence joins TRBV5-4 and TRBJ2-2; 9 nucleotides agree with TRBD1. V was pared by 4 bases and J by 4 bases, with 8 bases of the junction left unmatched. The germline gives CDR1 SGHNT, CDR2 YYREEE (reference sequence). This CDR3 region has 16 residues. CDR3 sequence reads: CASSPGTGSVTGELFF. The CDR3 DNA is TGTGCCAGCAGCCCAGGGACAGGGTCGGTCACCGGGGAGCTGTTTTTT.

This chain joins TRBV5-3 and TRBJ1-2; unclear D gene. TRBV5-3 is recorded as an ORF, its role being uncertain. The CDR3 spans 17 residues. V was trimmed by 0 bases and J by 4 bases, leaving 19 bases between them. CDR3 coding DNA: TGTGCCAGAAGCTTGGACAACAGCCCGAAGGCTCTCTATGGCTACACCTTC. Encoded protein: CARSLDNSPKALYGYTF.

The chain recombines TRBV7-9 with TRBJ2-7; 7 bases match TRBD1. The trim removed 5 bases at V and 3 bases at J, leaving 10 bases unmatched. Germline V gene sequence: CDR1 SEHNR, CDR2 FQNEAQ (reference sequence). The CDR3 covers 15 residues. The CDR3 DNA reads TGTGCCAGCAGCCAGGGTCCGGGACAGAGCTACGAGCAGTACTTC. It translates to CASSQGPGQSYEQYF.

The V call is TRBV30, the J call TRBJ1-6; possible D gene TRBD1, 5 bases. V was cut by 1 base and J by 10 bases, with 17 bases left in between. The V gene's germline CDR1 is GTSNPN and CDR2 SVGIG (reference sequence). CDR3 length: 15 amino acids. DNA of the CDR3: TGTGCCTGGAGTGAAATAGGGGCGGGGAGGTCACCCCTCCACTTT. Its translation is CAWSEIGAGRSPLHF.

The genes are TRBV25-1 and TRBJ2-3, with 8 nucleotides matching TRBD2. Per germline, CDR1 MGHDK and CDR2 SYGVNS. The CDR3 covers 18 residues. V trimming: 5 bases; J trimming: 2 bases; junction bases outside the gene matches: 15. The CDR3 coding sequence is TGTGCCAGCAGTCCGGCGGGGCGGGGGGCCCTTCTCACAGATACGCAGTATTTT. Residues: CASSPAGRGALLTDTQYF.

V is TRBV5-4 and J is TRBJ2-3; D may be TRBD2 (6 bases). The V and J ends lost 3 bases and 3 bases respectively, with 17 bases between them. The CDR3 has 16 amino acids. Germline CDR1 and CDR2: SGHNT and YYREEE (reference sequence). The CDR3 spells CASSSGSGFKTDTQYF. The CDR3, as DNA: TGTGCCAGCAGCTCGGGAAGCGGGTTTAAGACAGATACGCAGTATTTT.

The rearrangement links TRBV28 to TRBJ2-7; D is undetermined. In germline, CDR1 is MDHEN, CDR2 SYDVKM. This CDR3 contains 17 residues. Deletions cut 3 bases from V and 5 bases from J, with 23 bases between. The CDR3 loop reads CASSFPTSPGSPHEQYF. The CDR3 DNA sequence: TGTGCCAGCAGTTTCCCGACCTCGCCAGGTTCTCCCCACGAGCAGTACTTC.

As regards this clone: The sample carries other DNA sequences with the same CDR3. The CDR3 nucleotides are TGCGCCAGCAGCGACGGCCTCTCTGGGGCCAACGTCCTGACTTTC. Encoded protein: CASSDGLSGANVLTF. The gene calls are TRBV5-1 and TRBJ2-6; D not certain. Trimming stripped 4 bases from V and 0 bases from J, with 8 bases between. Germline-derived CDR1 and CDR2 are SGHRS and YFSETQ. This CDR3 has 15 amino acids. The variable domain in full, completed from reference TRBV5-1 and TRBJ2-6, reads KAGVTQTPRYLIKTRGQQVTLSCSPISGHRSVSWYQQTPGQGLQFLFEYFSETQRNKGNFPGRFSGRQFSNSRSEMNVSTLELGDSALYLCASSDGLSGANVLTFGAGSRLTVL.

The V call is TRBV30, the J call TRBJ1-4; TRBD1 agrees at 7 bases. The CDR3 runs to 14 residues. V trimming: 2 bases; J trimming: 5 bases; junction bases outside the gene matches: 5. The germline gives CDR1 GTSNPN, CDR2 SVGIG (reference sequence). The CDR3 region is CAWSPGQDNEKLFF. CDR3 in DNA: TGTGCCTGGAGTCCAGGACAGGACAATGAAAAACTGTTTTTT.

V gene TRBV7-3 combines with J gene TRBJ2-2, with a tentative D call TRBD1 (5 bases). The V end lost 5 bases, the J end lost 5 bases, and 18 bases lay between the germline ends. Per the germline V gene, CDR1 is SGHTA and CDR2 is FQGTGA. The CDR3 totals 16 residues. CDR3 residues: CASSPPAGKTTGELFF. The CDR3 DNA follows: TGTGCCAGCAGCCCCCCCGCAGGGAAGACGACCGGGGAGCTGTTTTTT. The full variable domain, in which reference TRBV7-3 and TRBJ2-2 provide the parts outside the CDR3, is GAGVSQTPSNKVTEKGKYVELRCDPISGHTALYWYRQSLGQGPEFLIYFQGTGAADDSGLPNDRFFAVRPEGSVSTLKIQRTERGDSAVYLCASSPPAGKTTGELFFGEGSRLTVL.

This chain's CDR3 is CASSSGGTLLYEQYF. CDR3 coding DNA: TGTGCCAGCTCCTCGGGTGGGACCCTCCTCTACGAGCAGTACTTC. This rearrangement joins TRBV18 to TRBJ2-7; the D call may be TRBD1 or TRBD2 (5 bases each). Deletions cut 6 bases from V and 3 bases from J, with 18 bases between. Germline V CDR1 and CDR2: KGHSH, LQKENI. The length of the CDR3 is 15 residues.

This chain links TRBV2 with TRBJ2-7, with 8 nucleotides matching TRBD2. The CDR3 runs to 15 residues. V shed 7 bases, J shed 0 bases, and the junction held 8 bases outside the gene matches. In germline, CDR1 is SNHLY, CDR2 FYNNEI. The CDR3 sequence: CASTWTSSSSYEQYF. CDR3 bases: TGTGCCAGCACTTGGACTAGCAGTAGCTCCTACGAGCAGTACTTC. The whole variable domain, remainder taken from reference TRBV2 and TRBJ2-7, is EPEVTQTPSHQVTQMGQEVILRCVPISNHLYFYWYRQILGQKVEFLVSFYNNEISEKSEIFDDQFSVERPDGSNFTLKIRSTKLEDSAMYFCASTWTSSSSYEQYFGPGTRLTVT.

The V and J genes are TRBV4-2 and TRBJ2-7; 7 bases match TRBD1. CDR1 and CDR2 from the germline V gene are LGHNA and YNFKEQ. The junction had 10 bases not matched to a gene; V was cut back by 5 bases and J by 3 bases. This CDR3 comprises 15 residues. This CDR3 is CASSLGRTGFYEQYF. DNA for the CDR3: TGTGCCAGCAGCTTGGGCCGGACAGGTTTCTACGAGCAGTACTTC.